Below are 21 T cell receptor beta chains sequenced from a single sample in a study of T-cell memory formation after mild COVID-19. TCRdb recomputed calls from the 5' RACE reads with MiXCR, one row per CDR3 protein. The sample records about 200,000 distinct CDR3 sequences, roughly 10% being singletons. Sequenced input: PBMCs or a T cell subset sorted from them (not recorded which). Receptor source: a man between 18 and 35 years old who had mild COVID-19 (a few samples of this study predate the infection). Cell type and time point are not known.

This chain joins TRBV7-2 and TRBJ2-5; perhaps D is TRBD1 or TRBD2 (5 bases each). V was trimmed by 1 base and J by 5 bases, leaving 14 bases between them. CDR3 size: 15 residues. Germline CDR1 reads SGHTA; CDR2 reads FQGNSA. CDR3 DNA: TGTGCCAGCAGCTTAGTTGGGGGTGGTTCGGAGACCCAGTACTTC. Translating gives CASSLVGGGSETQYF.

This clonotype was picked up a small number of times. The chain combines TRBV27 with TRBJ2-5; 11 positions match TRBD2. This CDR3 has 16 residues. Germline lookup yields CDR1 MNHEY and CDR2 SMNVEV (reference sequence). The ends lost 6 bases at V and 5 bases at J; junction bases unmatched: 11. The chain's CDR3 is CASRFSLAGGMETQYF. The CDR3 DNA reads as TGTGCCAGCAGATTCAGTCTAGCGGGGGGTATGGAGACCCAGTACTTC.

J is TRBJ1-2 and V is TRBV5-1, with TRBD1 matching 9 bases. Per germline, CDR1 SGHRS and CDR2 YFSETQ. This CDR3 comprises 16 residues. The V and J ends lost 3 bases and 0 bases, in that order; junction bases with no gene match: 6. The CDR3 DNA reads as TGCGCCAGCAGCTCTCGGGGACAGGGAGCTAACTATGGCTACACCTTC. Translating gives CASSSRGQGANYGYTF.

This clonotype appeared a few times. The chain employs TRBV9 and TRBJ1-1; no clear D. The germline CDR1 and CDR2 sequences are SGDLS and YYNGEE. The V end was cut by 0 bases, the J end by 4 bases, with 10 bases between. CDR3 length: 14 residues. The CDR3: CASSVGGSVTEAFF. The DNA for the CDR3 is TGTGCCAGCAGCGTAGGGGGATCGGTCACTGAAGCTTTCTTT.

This clonotype was observed a handful of times. This rearrangement joins TRBV6-5 to TRBJ2-3, with D possibly being TRBD2 (5 bases). CDR3 size: 16 residues. Per germline, CDR1 MNHEY and CDR2 SVGAGI. Trimming left V 6 bases short and J 2 bases short, with 18 bases between. As DNA, the CDR3 is TGTGCCAGCAGGCAAAACCCCCGGACTTACACAGATACGCAGTATTTT. It is translated as CASRQNPRTYTDTQYF.

This clonotype occurred many times. The chain employs TRBV5-1 and TRBJ1-1, with 9 bases that match TRBD1. The CDR3 contains 16 residues. Germline trimming cut 3 bases from V and 1 base from J; bases unmatched to any gene: 7. The germline V gene encodes CDR1 SGHRS and CDR2 YFSETQ. Here the CDR3 reads CASSSTPGQGNTEAFF. CDR3 DNA: TGCGCCAGCAGCTCGACCCCGGGACAGGGGAACACTGAAGCTTTCTTT.

The V and J genes are TRBV2 and TRBJ2-2; tentatively, D is TRBD1 (5 bases). V was shortened by 3 bases and J by 1 base, with 9 bases between the two germline ends. The CDR3 is 15 amino acids. CDR1 is SNHLY and CDR2 is FYNNEI in the germline V gene. CDR3 bases: TGTGCCAGCAGTGAGCAGGGTGGGAACACCGGGGAGCTGTTTTTT. Encoded protein: CASSEQGGNTGELFF.

The chain recombines TRBV4-3 with TRBJ1-3, with a possible D match to TRBD1 (5 bases). The ends were cut back, 0 bases at V and 2 bases at J, with 8 bases in the middle. Germline V gives CDR1 LGHNA, CDR2 YSLEER. CDR3 length: 15 amino acids. DNA of the CDR3: TGCGCCAGCAGCCAAGAGTACAGGACTGGAAACACCATATATTTT. Protein product: CASSQEYRTGNTIYF.

The chain couples TRBV6-2 or TRBV6-3 to TRBJ2-7, with D maybe TRBD1 (5 bases). The CDR3 is made up of 13 amino acids. V was clipped by 4 bases and J by 6 bases, with 13 bases between them. The germline V gene encodes CDR1 MNHEY and CDR2 SVGEGT. CDR3 DNA: TGTGCCAGCAGTTTGGACATCAGTGGCGAGCAGTACGTC. Its translation: CASSLDISGEQYV.

This clonotype has just a few counts. This chain uses TRBV5-8 with TRBJ1-4; D is ambiguous. V was pared by 0 bases and J by 6 bases, with 9 bases between. Germline V gene sequence: CDR1 SGHTS, CDR2 YDEGEE. This CDR3 has 14 residues. CDR3 loop: CASSLVRDYEKLFF. The CDR3 nucleotides read TGTGCCAGCAGCTTGGTACGGGATTATGAAAAACTGTTTTTT.

This clonotype has only a few counts. The V gene is TRBV2, the J gene TRBJ1-1; D unresolved. Trimming shortened V by 7 bases and J by 1 base, and 10 bases separated the two germline ends. The V gene's germline CDR1 is SNHLY and CDR2 FYNNEI. This CDR3 is built from 13 residues. In nucleotides, the CDR3 is TGTGCCAGCAAGCTTGGACCGAACACTGAAGCTTTCTTT. This gives the protein CASKLGPNTEAFF.

The chain links TRBV18 to TRBJ2-5, with TRBD1 identical over 7 bases. CDR1 is KGHSH and CDR2 is LQKENI in the germline V gene. The CDR3 has 12 amino acids. J was trimmed by 2 bases and V by 6 bases; bases with no gene match: 0. CDR3 nucleotides: TGTGCCAGCTCGGACAGGCAAGAGACCCAGTACTTC. Protein product: CASSDRQETQYF.

CDR3 DNA: TGTGCCAGCAACAGCCAGACAGGGGGCATTAAGACCCAGTACTTC. It codes for CASNSQTGGIKTQYF. The chain employs TRBV19 and TRBJ2-5; 10 nucleotides line up with TRBD1. V trimming: 9 bases; J trimming: 6 bases; junction bases outside the gene matches: 13. Per the germline V gene, CDR1 is LNHDA and CDR2 is SQIVND (reference sequence). There are 15 residues in the CDR3.

There are a few counts of this clonotype. The V call is TRBV7-2, the J call TRBJ1-1; D is uncertain. Germline V CDR1 and CDR2: SGHTA, FQGNSA. The CDR3 is 13 amino acids. Trimming cost V 5 bases and J 6 bases, with 13 bases left between them. CDR3 sequence (DNA): TGTGCCAGCAGCAAAGGGTGGATACCTGAAGCTTTCTTT. Translation: CASSKGWIPEAFF.

This chain uses TRBV19 with TRBJ2-1, with D possibly being TRBD2 (5 bases). Germline V CDR1 and CDR2: LNHDA, SQIVND (reference sequence). This CDR3 has 17 residues. V lost 0 bases and J lost 0, with 12 bases in between. In DNA form, the CDR3 reads TGTGCCAGTAGTATAGAGGGAGTGAGTAGCTCCTACAATGAGCAGTTCTTC. Residues: CASSIEGVSSSYNEQFF.

The chain links TRBV20-1 to TRBJ1-2; no reliable D call. This CDR3 has 13 residues. V shed 0 bases and J shed 8 bases, with 13 bases lying between them. Germline-derived CDR1 and CDR2 are DFQATT and SNEGSKA (reference sequence). The CDR3 region has the DNA TGCAGTGCTAGAGATGGAGTAGCTGGAGGCTACACCTTC. Protein sequence: CSARDGVAGGYTF.

This clonotype occurred many times. The J gene is TRBJ2-4, the V gene TRBV5-1; weak D call: TRBD2 (5 bases). Germline loops: CDR1 SGHRS, CDR2 YFSETQ. The V and J ends lost 7 bases and 5 bases respectively, with 10 bases between them. This CDR3 comprises 12 residues. In DNA, the CDR3 is TGCGCCAGCTTGGGAGTCGAAAACATTCAGTACTTC. This translates into CASLGVENIQYF.

This chain connects TRBV27 to TRBJ1-1; D remains unclear. The CDR3 extends over 14 amino acids. Germline loops: CDR1 MNHEY, CDR2 SMNVEV (reference sequence). V was trimmed by 0 bases and J by 0 bases, leaving 5 bases between them. CDR3 region: CASSLSGMNTEAFF. DNA of the CDR3: TGTGCCAGCAGTTTATCGGGGATGAACACTGAAGCTTTCTTT.

The chain has TRBV12-5 and TRBJ2-1, with D possibly TRBD2 on 5 matching bases. With 8 bases removed from V and 2 bases from J, the gap between germline ends came to 10 bases. The CDR3 loop spans 13 amino acids. Per germline, CDR1 LGHNT and CDR2 FRNRAP. CDR3 region: CASSGPPYNEQFF. CDR3 in DNA: TGTGCTAGTAGCGGTCCACCCTACAATGAGCAGTTCTTC. Combining the CDR3 with reference TRBV12-5 and TRBJ2-1 gives the whole variable domain DARVTQTPRHKVTEMGQEVTMRCQPILGHNTVFWYRQTMMQGLELLAYFRNRAPLDDSGMPKDRFSAEMPDATLATLKIQPSEPRDSAVYFCASSGPPYNEQFFGPGTRLTVL.

The rearrangement joins TRBV6-5 to TRBJ1-6; D is unclear. The germline CDR1 and CDR2 sequences are MNHEY and SVGAGI. This CDR3 has 17 residues. Deletions cut 5 bases from V and 0 bases from J, with 14 bases between. CDR3 protein: CASSRTGRSSYNSPLHF. For the CDR3, the DNA is TGTGCCAGCAGTCGAACCGGTAGGAGCTCCTATAATTCACCCCTCCACTTT.

This clonotype has ten or more counts. The chain couples TRBV20-1 to TRBJ2-1, with 9 bases fitting TRBD1. Germline V gives CDR1 DFQATT, CDR2 SNEGSKA (reference sequence). J gave up 9 bases and V 6 bases, and 3 bases lay outside the gene matches. CDR3 size: 11 residues. In DNA, the CDR3 is TGCAGTGCCACGACAGGGGGTGAGCAGTTCTTC. It yields the protein CSATTGGEQFF.